Presented here are 21 T cell receptor beta chains from one specimen sequenced in a study of shared clonotypes between healthy human individuals. Some clones are missing from TCRdb's copy, which holds only in-frame ones; the method was immunoSEQ multiplex PCR. The sample has about 520,000 clones; roughly 80% are singletons. Sequenced input: PBMCs. The receptors here all came from a woman in her thirties or forties in good health. Some clones in this sample may be carry-over from other donors' samples.

This sequence joins TRBV7-9 and TRBJ2-7; TRBD1 agrees at 9 bases. Germline V gene sequence: CDR1 SEHNR, CDR2 FQNEAQ (reference sequence). The ends lost 5 bases at V and 4 bases at J; junction bases unmatched: 6. The CDR3 runs to 14 residues. The CDR3 spells CASSQDRGTYEQYF. DNA of the CDR3: TGTGCCAGCAGCCAAGACAGGGGGACATACGAGCAGTACTTC.

In its sample, this clone was seen once. The J gene is TRBJ2-1, the V gene TRBV5-5; D is unresolved. V was shortened by 2 bases and J by 5 bases, with 8 bases between the two germline ends. CDR1 and CDR2 (germline): SGHKS, YYEKEE (reference sequence). The CDR3 contains 13 residues. In DNA form, the CDR3 reads TGTGCCAGCAGCTTTGTGGGTGACAATGAGCAGTTCTTC. Residues: CASSFVGDNEQFF.

The rearrangement joins TRBV7-6 to TRBJ2-1; 7 bases line up with TRBD2. The V and J ends lost 2 bases and 0 bases, in that order; junction bases with no gene match: 7. The CDR3 runs 17 residues. Germline CDR1 SGHVS, CDR2 FNYEAQ. The CDR3 nucleotides are TGTGCCAGCAGCTTATGGAAAGCGGGGAACTCCTACAATGAGCAGTTCTTC. It codes for CASSLWKAGNSYNEQFF.

This chain's CDR3 is CASSPGLADPGGELFF. Written as DNA, the CDR3 is TGCGCCAGCAGCCCGGGGCTAGCGGACCCGGGCGGGGAGCTGTTTTTT. This chain uses TRBV5-1 with TRBJ2-2, with 7 bases that match TRBD2. Germline V gene data show CDR1 as SGHRS and CDR2 as YFSETQ. This CDR3 region has 16 residues. The V segment lost 4 bases and the J segment 7 bases; nucleotides outside the gene matches: 13. Full variable domain (outside the CDR3, taken from reference TRBV5-1 and TRBJ2-2): KAGVTQTPRYLIKTRGQQVTLSCSPISGHRSVSWYQQTPGQGLQFLFEYFSETQRNKGNFPGRFSGRQFSNSRSEMNVSTLELGDSALYLCASSPGLADPGGELFFGEGSRLTVL.

The chain is built from TRBV25-1 and TRBJ2-7, with D perhaps given as TRBD1 or TRBD2 (5 bases each). The germline V gene has CDR1 MGHDK and CDR2 SYGVNS. The CDR3 runs to 13 residues. Trimming shortened V by 7 bases and J by 3 bases, and 13 bases separated the two germline ends. Here the CDR3 reads CASIGDGVYEQYF. DNA of the CDR3: TGTGCCAGCATTGGGGACGGGGTCTACGAGCAGTACTTC.

The CDR3 region is CASPPRPAAGYEQYF. CDR3 in DNA: TGTGCCAGCCCCCCCCGGCCGGCGGCAGGCTACGAGCAGTACTTC. The J gene is TRBJ2-7, the V gene TRBV11-3; D is unclear. This CDR3 spans 15 amino acids. CDR1 and CDR2 (germline): SGHNT, YENEEA. V dropped 8 bases and J dropped 3 bases, with 20 bases sitting between them. Based on the CDR3 plus reference TRBV11-3 and TRBJ2-7, the full variable domain is EAGVVQSPRYKIIEKKQPVAFWCNPISGHNTLYWYLQNLGQGPELLIRYENEEAVDDSQLPKDRFSAERLKGVDSTLKIQPAELGDSAVYLCASPPRPAAGYEQYFGPGTRLTVT.

The chain recombines TRBV7-3 with TRBJ2-1; the match to TRBD2 covers 9 bases. The CDR3 sequence is 17 residues long. Germline lookup yields CDR1 SGHTA and CDR2 FQGTGA. Trimming took 1 base from V and 4 from J; bases not matched to a gene: 8. The CDR3 loop reads CASSLNGREGFYNEQFF. The DNA of the CDR3 is TGTGCCAGCAGCTTAAATGGGCGGGAGGGGTTTTACAATGAGCAGTTCTTC.

CDR3 in DNA: TGTGCCAGCCGTATGACAGGGTCGTTGGCCTACGAGCAGTACTTC. Translation: CASRMTGSLAYEQYF. This rearrangement joins TRBV27 to TRBJ2-7; 7 bases are a match to TRBD1. The CDR3 runs to 15 residues. CDR1 and CDR2 (germline): MNHEY, SMNVEV (reference sequence). V gave up 8 bases and J gave up 2 bases; unmatched junction bases: 12.

The genes are TRBV6-4 and TRBJ1-2; 7 positions agree with TRBD1. V shed 0 bases and J 4 bases; nucleotides not matched to a gene: 8. Germline CDR1 MRHNA, CDR2 SNTAGT. The CDR3 length is 16 residues. DNA for the CDR3: TGTGCCAGCAGTGACTCTTTCAACAGGGGACTCTATGGCTACACCTTC. Amino acid sequence: CASSDSFNRGLYGYTF.

As for this clone: The same CDR3 can be traced to other DNA sequences in this sample. The chain couples TRBV7-2 to TRBJ2-1; TRBD2 matches 7 bases. The CDR3 totals 15 residues. The germline CDR1 and CDR2 sequences are SGHTA and FQGNSA. After removal of 1 base from V and 9 bases from J, the junction contained 9 bases not matched to a gene. The CDR3 reads CASSLVLAGGREQFF. CDR3 bases: TGTGCCAGCAGCTTAGTATTAGCGGGCGGGCGTGAGCAGTTCTTC.

The rearrangement joins TRBV5-1 to TRBJ2-5, with 12 bases lining up with TRBD2. The CDR3 loop spans 16 amino acids. V trimming: 4 bases; J trimming: 0 bases; junction bases outside the gene matches: 4. Germline lookup yields CDR1 SGHRS and CDR2 YFSETQ. The CDR3 sequence: CASSHRTSGNQETQYF. DNA of the CDR3: TGCGCCAGCAGCCACCGGACTAGCGGGAACCAAGAGACCCAGTACTTC.

Comment on this clone: It may be a read error: a sequence one base away is much more abundant. The CDR3 carries no conserved terminal phenylalanine or tryptophan, so it likely arises from a read error. This chain joins TRBV9 and TRBJ1-1; D not certain. Deletions cut 0 bases from V and 7 bases from J, with 10 bases between. CDR1 and CDR2 (germline): SGDLS, YYNGEE. CDR3 length equals 13 residues. The chain's CDR3 is CASSVGVGSEAFL. The CDR3 bases are TGTGCCAGCAGCGTAGGCGTGGGAAGTGAAGCTTTCCTT.

The chain carries TRBV30 and TRBJ2-2; D is uncertain. Germline V gene sequence: CDR1 GTSNPN, CDR2 SVGIG (reference sequence). The ends were cut back, 2 bases at V and 1 base at J, with 2 bases in the middle. The length of the CDR3 is 12 residues. CDR3 in DNA: TGTGCCTGGAGTATGAACACCGGGGAGCTGTTTTTT. Its translation: CAWSMNTGELFF.

The J gene is TRBJ2-1, the V gene TRBV30, with TRBD1 matching 8 bases. CDR3 length equals 13 residues. Losses at the gene ends were 5 bases for V and 5 bases for J; bases not matched to a gene: 5. Germline CDR1 GTSNPN, CDR2 SVGIG (reference sequence). CDR3 nucleotides: TGTGCCTGGGGGGGACAGGCTAACAATGAGCAGTTCTTC. It is translated as CAWGGQANNEQFF. The variable domain in full, with the rest retrieved from reference TRBV30 and TRBJ2-1, is SQTIHQWPATLVQPVGSPLSLECTVEGTSNPNLYWYRQAAGRGLQLLFYSVGIGQISSEVPQNLSASRPQDRQFILSSKKLLLSDSGFYLCAWGGQANNEQFFGPGTRLTVL.

This clone was observed a few times. The rearrangement links TRBV19 to TRBJ2-7; 11 positions agree with TRBD2. From germline, CDR1 is LNHDA and CDR2 SQIVND (reference sequence). This CDR3 is built from 18 residues. V lost 3 bases, J lost 0 bases, and 10 bases stayed unmatched. CDR3 loop: CASSIRGLAGLDSYEQYF. In DNA form, the CDR3 reads TGTGCCAGTAGTATTAGAGGACTAGCGGGTTTAGACTCCTACGAGCAGTACTTC.

A word on this clone: One end of the junction fails to match germline, which may point to a read error. V is TRBV7-9 and J is TRBJ2-7; D is ambiguous. In germline, CDR1 is SEHNR, CDR2 FQNEAQ (reference sequence). The CDR3 has 13 amino acids. CDR3 nucleotide sequence: TGTGCCAGCAGTTTACCCGACATCTACGGGCAGTACTTC. It specifies CASSLPDIYGQYF.

The V gene is TRBV2, the J gene TRBJ2-2, with 7 positions matching TRBD1. Germline CDR1 SNHLY, CDR2 FYNNEI. This CDR3 comprises 13 residues. With 6 bases clipped from V and 7 bases from J, the junction kept 5 bases outside the gene matches. Here the CDR3 reads CASRVTGYGELFF. The CDR3 bases are TGTGCCAGCAGGGTGACAGGGTACGGGGAGCTGTTTTTT.

The genes are TRBV4-2 and TRBJ1-2; no firm D call. CDR1 and CDR2 (germline): LGHNA, YNFKEQ. The CDR3 extends over 19 amino acids. The V gene lost 0 bases and the J gene lost 0 bases, with 20 bases spanning the gap. This chain's CDR3 is CASSQDLSRGQIPNYGYTF. The DNA for the CDR3 is TGTGCCAGCAGCCAAGATCTTTCCCGAGGGCAGATCCCTAACTATGGCTACACCTTC.

The chain is built from TRBV11-3 and TRBJ2-2; D remains ambiguous. The V and J ends lost 5 bases and 5 bases respectively, with 18 bases between them. This CDR3 has 16 amino acids. CDR1 and CDR2 (germline): SGHNT, YENEEA. The chain's CDR3 is CASSPTPNPSTGELFF. In DNA, the CDR3 is TGTGCCAGCAGCCCAACTCCCAACCCGAGTACCGGGGAGCTGTTTTTT.

The chain is built from TRBV7-3 and TRBJ2-1; D unclear. Germline V gene data show CDR1 as SGHTA and CDR2 as FQGTGA. This CDR3 has 12 residues. V was cut by 2 bases and J by 5 bases, with 4 bases left in between. CDR3 in DNA: TGTGCCAGCAGCTTAGGGGACAATGAGCAGTTCTTC. Translated: CASSLGDNEQFF.

This chain uses TRBV5-4 with TRBJ2-2; 7 positions match TRBD2. The CDR3 spans 19 residues. V lost 0 bases and J lost 3; bases outside the gene matches: 14. The germline gives CDR1 SGHNT, CDR2 YYREEE (reference sequence). CDR3 sequence: CASSLGYVSGLGDTGELFF. CDR3 DNA: TGTGCCAGCAGCTTGGGGTACGTTAGCGGGTTAGGCGACACCGGGGAGCTGTTTTTT.